Below are 29 T cell receptor beta chains sequenced from a single sample in a study of cytomegalovirus exposure and HLA in healthy donors. The PCR used 60 Vbeta and 13 Jbeta primers. Assay: immunoSEQ multiplex PCR; the TCRdb copy retains only in-frame clones and omits some. Of roughly 100,000 clones listed, 10% are singletons. Sequencing was done on a sample of PBMCs. All receptors come from a man in his forties or fifties in good health and CMV-seropositive.

The gene calls are TRBV11-3 and TRBJ2-1; 9 bases agree with TRBD2. V was pared by 2 bases and J by 3 bases, with 5 bases of the junction left unmatched. This CDR3 spans 16 amino acids. Germline V CDR1 and CDR2: SGHNT, YENEEA. CDR3 in amino acids: CASSLRAGGSYNEQFF. As DNA, the CDR3 is TGTGCCAGCAGCTTAAGGGCGGGAGGGAGCTACAATGAGCAGTTCTTC.

The V call is TRBV5-1, the J call TRBJ2-5, with 8 positions matching TRBD1. Trimming cost V 5 bases and J 3 bases; bases outside gene matches: 3. Looked up from germline, CDR1 is SGHRS and CDR2 is YFSETQ. The CDR3 has 13 amino acids. The CDR3 nucleotides read TGCGCCAGCAGGGCGACAGGGGAAGAGACCCAGTACTTC. Its protein is CASRATGEETQYF.

The gene calls are TRBV11-3 and TRBJ1-1, with 9 positions matching TRBD1. CDR1 and CDR2 (germline): SGHNT, YENEEA. The CDR3 spans 15 residues. The junction had 4 bases not matched to a gene; V was cut back by 0 bases and J by 5 bases. The DNA of the CDR3 is TGTGCCAGCAGCTTAGAGGGGACAGGGAGGACTGAAGCTTTCTTT. Protein sequence: CASSLEGTGRTEAFF.

This clone occurred a few times. V usage is TRBV30 and J usage is TRBJ1-1; 7 bases fit TRBD1. This CDR3 has 15 residues. Germline values: CDR1 GTSNPN, CDR2 SVGIG (reference sequence). Trimming at V came to 7 bases and at J to 0 bases, leaving 11 bases not matched to a gene. Here the CDR3 reads CALNRDSIVNTEAFF. CDR3 in DNA: TGTGCCTTAAATCGGGACAGCATAGTGAACACTGAAGCTTTCTTT.

The rearrangement uses TRBV2 and TRBJ1-4; no reliable D call. Germline assignment: CDR1 SNHLY and CDR2 FYNNEI. This CDR3 has 14 residues. V was shortened by 8 bases and J by 8 bases, with 18 bases between the two germline ends. The CDR3, as DNA: TGTGCCAGCCGTCCGGGTATTTCGGGAGAAAAACTGTTTTTT. Translated, it gives CASRPGISGEKLFF.

This clone was counted only a few times. The rearrangement uses TRBV29-1 and TRBJ2-5; a possible D gene is TRBD1 (5 bases). The germline CDR1 and CDR2 sequences are SQVTM and ANQGSEA. The V end was cut by 1 base, the J end by 5 bases, with 14 bases between. This CDR3 has 14 amino acids. CDR3 nucleotide sequence: TGCAGCGTTGAAGGTATCAGGGTAGGGGAGACCCAGTACTTC. Encoded protein: CSVEGIRVGETQYF.

This clone was seen more than once but under ten times. V is TRBV28 and J is TRBJ2-1; no definite D call. CDR3 size: 12 residues. CDR1 is MDHEN and CDR2 is SYDVKM in the germline V gene. Trimming cost V 4 bases and J 13 bases, with 14 bases left between them. This CDR3 reads CASSSPRRKQFF. In nucleotides, the CDR3 is TGTGCCAGCAGTTCCCCCCGCAGAAAACAGTTCTTC. Based on the CDR3 plus reference TRBV28 and TRBJ2-1, the full variable domain is DVKVTQSSRYLVKRTGEKVFLECVQDMDHENMFWYRQDPGLGLRLIYFSYDVKMKEKGDIPEGYSVSREKKERFSLILESASTNQTSMYLCASSSPRRKQFFGPGTRLTVL.

The gene calls are TRBV7-3 and TRBJ2-7, with TRBD1 identical over 9 bases. The germline gives CDR1 SGHTA, CDR2 FQGTGA. V shed 5 bases, J shed 5 bases, and the junction held 10 bases outside the gene matches. The CDR3 extends over 15 amino acids. The CDR3: CASSIAGTGSHEQYF. For the CDR3, the DNA is TGTGCCAGCAGCATCGCCGGGACAGGGTCCCACGAGCAGTACTTC.

This clone has a handful of counts. This rearrangement joins TRBV7-9 to TRBJ2-7; 12 bases fit TRBD2. CDR1 is SEHNR and CDR2 is FQNEAQ in the germline V gene (reference sequence). The CDR3 spans 16 residues. V lost 6 bases and J lost 1; bases outside the gene matches: 7. The CDR3 reads CASRGLAGTHSYEQYF. The CDR3 DNA sequence: TGTGCCAGCAGGGGACTAGCGGGCACTCATTCCTACGAGCAGTACTTC.

The rearrangement joins TRBV5-1 to TRBJ2-7; 10 bases are a match to TRBD1. CDR3 length equals 15 residues. Unmatched junction bases numbered 12, after V lost 6 bases and J lost 6 bases. The V gene's germline CDR1 is SGHRS and CDR2 YFSETQ. This CDR3 is CASMKTGTGDSEQYF. The CDR3 coding sequence is TGCGCCAGCATGAAAACCGGGACAGGGGATTCCGAGCAGTACTTC.

This clone showed up just a few times. The V and J genes are TRBV5-3 and TRBJ1-1; a weak D match, TRBD1 (6 bases). TRBV5-3 falls under the ORF class, with uncertain function. V was pared by 3 bases and J by 0 bases, with 15 bases between. The CDR3 runs to 16 residues. This CDR3 reads CARSYTADRMNTEAFF. CDR3 nucleotide sequence: TGTGCCAGAAGCTACACAGCGGACAGAATGAACACTGAAGCTTTCTTT.

The chain uses TRBV27 and TRBJ2-7, with D possibly matching TRBD1 (6 bases). Germline-derived CDR1 and CDR2 are MNHEY and SMNVEV (reference sequence). V was shortened by 4 bases and J by 4 bases, with 11 bases between the two germline ends. The CDR3 totals 13 residues. The CDR3 loop reads CASSSGAGYEQYF. The CDR3 DNA sequence: TGTGCCAGCAGTTCAGGGGCAGGTTACGAGCAGTACTTC.

The chain employs TRBV27 and TRBJ2-2; 8 positions match TRBD2. The germline V gene encodes CDR1 MNHEY and CDR2 SMNVEV (reference sequence). This CDR3 comprises 16 residues. Germline trimming cut 7 bases from V and 6 bases from J; bases unmatched to any gene: 13. CDR3 residues: CASMSTSGGWAGELFF. The CDR3 region has the DNA TGTGCCAGCATGAGCACTAGCGGTGGTTGGGCCGGGGAGCTGTTTTTT.

The gene calls are TRBV5-1 and TRBJ2-2; the D gene is possibly TRBD1 (5 bases). Trimming removed 1 base from V and 6 bases from J, with 13 bases in between. This CDR3 is 15 amino acids long. CDR1 and CDR2 from the germline V gene are SGHRS and YFSETQ. The CDR3 reads CASSLSQGSAGELFF. The CDR3 DNA reads as TGCGCCAGCAGCTTGTCTCAGGGTTCGGCCGGGGAGCTGTTTTTT.

The chain combines TRBV6-5 with TRBJ2-5; D not certain. This CDR3 spans 11 amino acids. With 4 bases removed from V and 5 bases from J, the gap between germline ends came to 5 bases. Germline-derived CDR1 and CDR2 are MNHEY and SVGAGI. CDR3 residues: CASSSRETQYF. The CDR3 nucleotides read TGTGCCAGCAGTTCCCGGGAGACCCAGTACTTC.

V is TRBV9 and J is TRBJ1-3; D ambiguous. Trimming took 1 base from V and 1 from J, leaving 9 bases between them. Per the germline V gene, CDR1 is SGDLS and CDR2 is YYNGEE. The CDR3 extends over 15 amino acids. CDR3 coding DNA: TGTGCCAGCAGCGTATCTCGAGATTCTGGAAACACCATATATTTT. Protein sequence: CASSVSRDSGNTIYF.

The J gene is TRBJ2-1, the V gene TRBV28, with D possibly TRBD1 on 5 matching bases. This CDR3 has 17 residues. Per germline, CDR1 MDHEN and CDR2 SYDVKM. The ends were cut back, 4 bases at V and 2 bases at J, with 18 bases in the middle. This CDR3 reads CASSSADSVKTYNEQFF. CDR3 nucleotide sequence: TGTGCCAGCAGTTCCGCAGACAGTGTAAAAACCTACAATGAGCAGTTCTTC. Looking up the rest from reference TRBV28 and TRBJ2-1 gives the full variable domain: DVKVTQSSRYLVKRTGEKVFLECVQDMDHENMFWYRQDPGLGLRLIYFSYDVKMKEKGDIPEGYSVSREKKERFSLILESASTNQTSMYLCASSSADSVKTYNEQFFGPGTRLTVL.

The chain employs TRBV19 and TRBJ2-1, with a possible D match to TRBD1 (6 bases). With 4 bases removed from V and 6 bases from J, the gap between germline ends came to 13 bases. CDR1 LNHDA and CDR2 SQIVND come from the germline V gene (reference sequence). This CDR3 spans 14 amino acids. The chain's CDR3 is CASSKQGASNEQFF. The DNA of the CDR3 is TGTGCCAGTAGTAAACAGGGTGCAAGCAATGAGCAGTTCTTC.

Comment on this clone: At one end, the junction sequence differs from germline, possibly due to a read error. This rearrangement joins TRBV19 to TRBJ2-2, with 7 bases fitting TRBD1. There are 15 residues in the CDR3. Germline V CDR1 and CDR2: LNHDA, SQIVND (reference sequence). CDR3 sequence reads: CASSINRWNTGEMFF. DNA for the CDR3: TGTGCCAGTAGTATTAACAGGTGGAACACAGGGGAGATGTTTTTC.

This rearrangement joins TRBV7-3 to TRBJ2-1; TRBD1 might be the D (6 bases). Trimming removed 4 bases at V and 8 bases at J, with 9 bases between. The CDR3 has 12 amino acids. The germline CDR1 and CDR2 sequences are SGHTA and FQGTGA. The CDR3 loop is CASSYTGHEQFF. CDR3 DNA sequence: TGTGCCAGCAGCTATACAGGGCATGAGCAGTTCTTC.

The V and J genes are TRBV11-2 and TRBJ2-2; 7 bases are a match to TRBD1. This CDR3 has 15 amino acids. CDR1 and CDR2 from the germline V gene are SGHAT and FQNNGV. V lost 4 bases, J lost 6 bases, and 8 bases stayed unmatched. In nucleotides, the CDR3 is TGTGCCAGCAGCTCCCTGACAGGGTTCGCCGGGGAGCTGTTTTTT. Translation gives CASSSLTGFAGELFF.

This clone was recorded a few times. The rearrangement links TRBV7-8 to TRBJ2-7, with a tentative D call TRBD1 (5 bases). Germline CDR1 SGHVS, CDR2 FQNEAQ. CDR3 length equals 13 residues. Trimming left V 5 bases short and J 3 bases short, with 11 bases between. The CDR3 sequence: CASSPDRFYEQYF. The CDR3 DNA is TGTGCCAGCAGCCCCGACAGATTCTACGAGCAGTACTTC.

The chain combines TRBV4-2 with TRBJ2-2; D ambiguous. The CDR3 loop spans 12 amino acids. The V and J ends lost 2 bases and 6 bases respectively, with 4 bases between them. CDR1 is LGHNA, CDR2 YNFKEQ, per germline. CDR3 loop: CASSQLSGELFF. CDR3 bases: TGTGCCAGCAGCCAATTATCCGGGGAGCTGTTTTTT.

This clone has at least ten counts. The CDR3 here is CASSWGTGRGSPLHF. CDR3 DNA sequence: TGTGCCAGCAGCTGGGGGACGGGGAGGGGTTCACCCCTCCACTTT. The J gene is TRBJ1-6, the V gene TRBV5-6; tentative D call: TRBD1 (5 bases). This CDR3 is 15 amino acids long. Germline loops: CDR1 SGHDT, CDR2 YYEEEE. The V and J ends lost 3 bases and 9 bases respectively, with 16 bases between them.

The rearrangement uses TRBV27 and TRBJ2-7; 11 bases are shared with TRBD2. This CDR3 comprises 16 residues. Looked up from germline, CDR1 is MNHEY and CDR2 is SMNVEV (reference sequence). Trimming at V came to 1 base and at J to 4 bases, leaving 6 bases not matched to a gene. This CDR3 reads CASSLFPGTSGYEQYF. In nucleotides, the CDR3 is TGTGCCAGCAGTTTATTCCCCGGGACTAGCGGATACGAGCAGTACTTC.

This clone appeared a few times. The rearrangement joins TRBV2 to TRBJ1-3; no clear D. The germline gives CDR1 SNHLY, CDR2 FYNNEI. V was clipped by 7 bases and J by 0 bases, with 7 bases between them. The CDR3 is made up of 13 amino acids. In nucleotides, the CDR3 is TGTGCCAGCACTATCTACTCTGGAAACACCATATATTTT. Translating gives CASTIYSGNTIYF. The full variable domain, its missing parts supplied by reference TRBV2 and TRBJ1-3, is EPEVTQTPSHQVTQMGQEVILRCVPISNHLYFYWYRQILGQKVEFLVSFYNNEISEKSEIFDDQFSVERPDGSNFTLKIRSTKLEDSAMYFCASTIYSGNTIYFGEGSWLTVV.

This clone has more than one count but fewer than ten. The chain combines TRBV7-9 with TRBJ1-1, with 7 bases aligning to TRBD1. This CDR3 is 14 amino acids long. Germline V gene sequence: CDR1 SEHNR, CDR2 FQNEAQ (reference sequence). V lost 5 bases, J lost 5 bases, and 8 bases stayed unmatched. The CDR3 loop reads CASSPRTGWTEAFF. For the CDR3, the DNA is TGTGCCAGCAGCCCGCGGACAGGTTGGACTGAAGCTTTCTTT.

This clone has just a few counts. The V gene is TRBV19, the J gene TRBJ2-1; 13 bases match TRBD2. Looked up from germline, CDR1 is LNHDA and CDR2 is SQIVND (reference sequence). The CDR3 has 16 amino acids. V gave up 6 bases and J gave up 0 bases; unmatched junction bases: 2. Here the CDR3 reads CASSRLAGGSYNEQFF. The CDR3 nucleotides are TGTGCCAGTAGCAGACTAGCGGGAGGCTCCTACAATGAGCAGTTCTTC.

This sequence joins TRBV27 and TRBJ1-5; the D is unclear. The CDR3 is 14 residues long. CDR1 MNHEY and CDR2 SMNVEV come from the germline V gene (reference sequence). V was pared by 8 bases and J by 3 bases, with 14 bases between. The CDR3: CASGWLAANQPQHF. DNA for the CDR3: TGTGCCAGCGGCTGGTTAGCAGCCAATCAGCCCCAGCATTTT.